Below, 20 T cell receptor beta chains from the same sample are listed, as sequenced in a study of blood T cell repertoires in COVID-19. Using immunoSEQ multiplex PCR, the repertoire was profiled, and TCRdb retains in-frame clones only, with some absent. The table records 24,000 or so clones, under 90% of them present only once. The sequenced sample consisted of peripheral blood. The origin of the receptors is a woman aged 80 or older with acute or convalescent COVID-19.

V usage is TRBV19 and J usage is TRBJ2-1; D is undetermined. The CDR3 sequence is 15 residues long. The germline V gene has CDR1 LNHDA and CDR2 SQIVND (reference sequence). V was cut by 0 bases and J by 0 bases, with 6 bases left in between. CDR3 bases: TGTGCCAGTAGTATAGACAGAAGCTCCTACAATGAGCAGTTCTTC. Translating gives CASSIDRSSYNEQFF. Supplemented by reference TRBV19 and TRBJ2-1, the full variable domain reads DGGITQSPKYLFRKEGQNVTLSCEQNLNHDAMYWYRQDPGQGLRLIYYSQIVNDFQKGDIAEGYSVSREKKESFPLTVTSAQKNPTAFYLCASSIDRSSYNEQFFGPGTRLTVL.

V and J are TRBV6-6 and TRBJ1-5; 11 positions match TRBD1. V lost 5 bases and J lost 7; bases outside the gene matches: 7. Germline-derived CDR1 and CDR2 are MNHNY and SVGAGI (reference sequence). The CDR3 contains 15 residues. This CDR3 reads CASSVGQGALQPQHF. CDR3 bases: TGTGCCAGCAGTGTCGGACAGGGGGCTTTGCAGCCCCAGCATTTT.

This rearrangement joins TRBV3-1 (or the pseudogene TRBV3-2) to TRBJ2-1; TRBD1 matches 8 bases. The CDR3 is 16 residues long. V was pared by 0 bases and J by 4 bases, with 5 bases of the junction left unmatched. From germline, CDR1 is LGHDT and CDR2 YNNKEL (reference sequence). CDR3 sequence: CASSQDRTGRYNEQFF. CDR3 DNA: TGTGCCAGCAGCCAAGACAGGACAGGGAGGTACAATGAGCAGTTCTTC.

The chain has TRBV7-9 and TRBJ1-1; TRBD1 matches at 7 bases. This CDR3 is built from 15 residues. Germline V gives CDR1 SEHNR, CDR2 FQNEAQ (reference sequence). Trimming cost V 7 bases and J 1 base; bases outside gene matches: 9. In DNA, the CDR3 is TGTGCCAGCACCCCAGGGGGGCAGTCGAACACTGAAGCTTTCTTT. It codes for CASTPGGQSNTEAFF.

V gene TRBV29-1 combines with J gene TRBJ2-2; 9 bases match TRBD2. J lost 5 bases, V lost 4 bases, and 11 bases had no gene match. Germline V gene lookup returns CDR1 SQVTM and CDR2 ANQGSEA. The CDR3 has 16 residues. Here the CDR3 reads CSVVKAGGEATGELFF. DNA of the CDR3: TGCAGCGTTGTCAAAGCGGGGGGCGAGGCGACCGGGGAGCTGTTTTTT.

This chain links TRBV7-9 with TRBJ1-1; the match to TRBD1 covers 8 bases. The ends lost 4 bases at V and 0 bases at J; junction bases unmatched: 4. The V gene's germline CDR1 is SEHNR and CDR2 FQNEAQ (reference sequence). The CDR3 length is 15 residues. This chain's CDR3 is CASSYWTGMNTEAFF. CDR3 DNA: TGTGCCAGCAGCTACTGGACAGGGATGAACACTGAAGCTTTCTTT.

This rearrangement joins TRBV7-2 to TRBJ2-1, with TRBD2 matching over 8 bases. The CDR3 extends over 14 amino acids. The V gene end was trimmed by 8 bases and the J gene end by 6 bases; junction bases not matched to a gene: 9. Per the germline V gene, CDR1 is SGHTA and CDR2 is FQGNSA. This chain's CDR3 is CASAAGASSNEQFF. Here the CDR3 DNA reads TGTGCCAGCGCAGCGGGAGCTTCTTCCAATGAGCAGTTCTTC.

V is TRBV7-2 and J is TRBJ2-1; possible D gene TRBD2, 5 bases. The germline V gene has CDR1 SGHTA and CDR2 FQGNSA. This CDR3 has 14 residues. V was clipped by 5 bases and J by 4 bases, with 12 bases between them. The CDR3 DNA reads as TGTGCCAGCAGCCCCGGAGGATCATACAATGAGCAGTTCTTC. This gives the protein CASSPGGSYNEQFF.

The gene calls are TRBV7-9 and TRBJ1-1; 8 bases map to TRBD1. The ends lost 8 bases at V and 6 bases at J; junction bases unmatched: 11. Germline-derived CDR1 and CDR2 are SEHNR and FQNEAQ (reference sequence). CDR3 length equals 14 residues. In DNA form, the CDR3 reads TGTGCCAGCCAGATCACAGGGGGAGCGTCTGAAGCTTTCTTT. Encoded protein: CASQITGGASEAFF.

V and J are TRBV6-6 and TRBJ1-1, with 7 bases lining up with TRBD1. The CDR3 is 14 amino acids. Per germline, CDR1 MNHNY and CDR2 SVGAGI (reference sequence). J was trimmed by 5 bases and V by 7 bases; bases with no gene match: 10. This chain's CDR3 is CASIEGQASTEAFF. CDR3 in DNA: TGTGCCAGCATAGAAGGACAGGCGAGTACTGAAGCTTTCTTT.

The chain combines TRBV10-3 with TRBJ1-1; D is unclear. The CDR3 consists of 13 residues. With 4 bases removed from V and 5 bases from J, the gap between germline ends came to 11 bases. The germline gives CDR1 ENHRY, CDR2 SYGVKD. The CDR3 DNA reads as TGTGCCATCAGTGGGGGAGTACGGACTGAAGCTTTCTTT. This codes for CAISGGVRTEAFF.

The chain recombines TRBV6-6 with TRBJ2-7; 10 nucleotides align to TRBD1. J lost 7 bases, V lost 7 bases, and 10 bases had no gene match. CDR3 length: 14 amino acids. Germline V gives CDR1 MNHNY, CDR2 SVGAGI (reference sequence). The CDR3 loop reads CASTMGTGALEQYF. DNA of the CDR3: TGTGCCAGCACTATGGGGACAGGGGCCCTGGAGCAGTACTTC.

The rearrangement joins TRBV7-2 to TRBJ2-7; maybe TRBD2 (6 bases). V lost 3 bases and J 4 bases, leaving 10 bases between the germline ends. Germline V lookup: CDR1 SGHTA, CDR2 FQGNSA. The CDR3 is 13 residues long. In DNA, the CDR3 is TGTGCCAGCAGCTTGCACGGGGGATACGAGCAGTACTTC. Translation gives CASSLHGGYEQYF.

J is TRBJ2-2 and V is TRBV6-2 or TRBV6-3; 11 bases are shared with TRBD2. This CDR3 is built from 17 residues. Germline lookup yields CDR1 MNHEY and CDR2 SVGEGT. The V gene end was trimmed by 7 bases and the J gene end by 0 bases; junction bases not matched to a gene: 7. The CDR3 region has the DNA TGTGCCAGCATCCCCCTAGCGGGGGGAACGAACACCGGGGAGCTGTTTTTT. This codes for CASIPLAGGTNTGELFF.

DNA for the CDR3: TGTGCCAGCAGCCCCCGACACACGCAGTCGGAAAAACTGTTTTTT. Encoded protein: CASSPRHTQSEKLFF. V usage is TRBV7-2 and J usage is TRBJ1-4; D unresolved. Germline lookup yields CDR1 SGHTA and CDR2 FQGNSA. The CDR3 length is 15 residues. Trimming took 5 bases from V and 8 from J, leaving 18 bases between them.

The J gene is TRBJ1-2, the V gene TRBV6-2 or TRBV6-3, with 7 bases that match TRBD1. J lost 7 bases, V lost 2 bases, and 7 bases had no gene match. This CDR3 region has 14 residues. CDR1 MNHEY and CDR2 SVGEGT come from the germline V gene. For the CDR3, the DNA is TGTGCCAGCAGTTACCGACAGGGCGGTCGTGGCTACACCTTC. Its translation is CASSYRQGGRGYTF.

The chain links TRBV6-1 to TRBJ1-6, with D maybe TRBD1 (5 bases). The CDR3 loop spans 15 amino acids. CDR1 and CDR2 from the germline V gene are MNHNS and SASEGT. Trimming left V 3 bases short and J 7 bases short, with 13 bases between. Here the CDR3 reads CASSEDIPRNSPLHF. CDR3 DNA: TGTGCCAGCAGTGAGGACATCCCACGGAATTCACCCCTCCACTTT.

CDR3 in amino acids: CASSPGTAGTGELFF. The DNA for the CDR3 is TGTGCCAGTAGTCCCGGGACAGCGGGCACCGGGGAGCTGTTTTTT. The chain employs TRBV19 and TRBJ2-2; D might be TRBD1 (7 bases). Germline values: CDR1 LNHDA, CDR2 SQIVND (reference sequence). There are 15 residues in the CDR3. Trimming took 5 bases from V and 4 from J, leaving 14 bases between them.

This clone appeared a few times. The chain recombines TRBV10-2 with TRBJ1-2; D remains ambiguous. The germline gives CDR1 WSHSY, CDR2 SAAADI. Trimming took 3 bases from V and 4 from J, leaving 12 bases between them. The CDR3 consists of 14 residues. Here the CDR3 reads CASSESAEGYGYTF. The CDR3 coding sequence is TGCGCCAGCAGTGAAAGCGCGGAGGGCTATGGCTACACCTTC.

This clone has only a few counts. This chain joins TRBV20-1 and TRBJ2-1, with 14 bases fitting TRBD2. This CDR3 has 17 residues. Germline V gene sequence: CDR1 DFQATT, CDR2 SNEGSKA (reference sequence). J lost 15 bases, V lost 3 bases, and 19 bases had no gene match. Written as DNA, the CDR3 is TGCAGTGCTAGTGGGGACCCAGGGACTAGCGGGGGAGGGTCGCGGTTCTTC. It encodes CSASGDPGTSGGGSRFF.